This paragraph covers one T cell receptor (beta chain) sequence. As yet, its antigen is unknown. Each TCR beta library was made by quantitative 5'-RACE that incorporated molecular barcodes. TCRdb fed the 5' RACE reads into MiXCR, producing one record per CDR3 protein. Among about 450,000 distinct CDR3 sequences listed, 25% to 30% were seen once. This specimen belongs to a study of CD8 T cells in ankylosing spondylitis. Study conclusions and caveats: Typical of ankylosing spondylitis blood, it appeared, was a TCR beta motif of 7 or 8 highly homologous variants. Peripheral blood held disease-linked clones only at relatively low frequency, and these were CD8+. There was reportedly significant enrichment of clones that were disease-linked in matched ankylosing spondylitis synovial fluid.

This TCR was sampled from a male donor with ankylosing spondylitis. Sample: blood, either unsorted or a sorted T cell fraction (not recorded which).

CDR3 nucleotide sequence: TGCAGTGCTAGGGCAGGGCTGGGGACCGGGGAGCTGTTTTTT. This encodes CSARAGLGTGELFF. The J gene is TRBJ2-2, the V gene TRBV20-1, with D tentatively TRBD1 (5 bases). V was cut by 3 bases and J by 5 bases, with 13 bases left in between. Germline V gene sequence: CDR1 DFQATT, CDR2 SNEGSKA (reference sequence). The CDR3 runs 14 residues.